Reported below is one T cell receptor (beta chain). Its antigen is not identified. The repertoire was sequenced with immunoSEQ multiplex PCR; TCRdb's copy has only in-frame clones and lacks some. Here the sample spans about 40,000 clones, about 86% being singletons. These data are taken from a study of OX40 agonist ivuxolimab in advanced cancers. Study-level information: The dose-escalation group included hepatocellular carcinoma, melanoma, renal cell carcinoma and head and neck cancer. Partial responses, seen in three patients, involved one hepatocellular carcinoma and two cutaneous melanomas. Study-wide results and caveats: Patients with a partial response at 0.1-3.0 mg/kg had among the lowest clonal expansion.

The CDR3 length is 13 residues. Germline values: CDR1 ENHRY, CDR2 SYGVKD. V lost 6 bases to trimming and J lost 5 bases, with 13 bases between them. Sample: CD4+ or CD8+ T cells sorted from blood, taken in a trial of the OX40 agonist ivuxolimab. The receptor was derived from an adult with an advanced solid tumor such as melanoma, head and neck, liver or kidney cancer. V is TRBV10-3 and J is TRBJ1-2; D might be TRBD1 (5 bases). CDR3 in amino acids: CAISDADTYGYTF. The DNA of the CDR3 is TGTGCCATCAGCGACGCGGACACGTATGGCTACACCTTC.